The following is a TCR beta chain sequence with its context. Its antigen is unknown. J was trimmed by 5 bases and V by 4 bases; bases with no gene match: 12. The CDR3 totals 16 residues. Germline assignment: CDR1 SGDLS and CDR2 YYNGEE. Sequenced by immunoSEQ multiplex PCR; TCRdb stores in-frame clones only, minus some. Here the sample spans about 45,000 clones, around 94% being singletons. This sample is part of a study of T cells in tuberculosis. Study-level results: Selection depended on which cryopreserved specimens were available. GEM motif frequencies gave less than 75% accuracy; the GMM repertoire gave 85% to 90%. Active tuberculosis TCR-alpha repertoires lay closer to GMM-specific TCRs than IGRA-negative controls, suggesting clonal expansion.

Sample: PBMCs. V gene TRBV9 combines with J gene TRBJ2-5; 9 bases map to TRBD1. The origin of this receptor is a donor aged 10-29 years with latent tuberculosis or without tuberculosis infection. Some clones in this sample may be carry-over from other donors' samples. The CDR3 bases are TGTGCCAGCAGCAAAGGACAGGGGTCTTCGGGGGAGACCCAGTACTTC. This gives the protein CASSKGQGSSGETQYF. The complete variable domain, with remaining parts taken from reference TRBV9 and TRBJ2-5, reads DSGVTQTPKHLITATGQRVTLRCSPRSGDLSVYWYQQSLDQGLQFLIQYYNGEERAKGNILERFSAQQFPDLHSELNLSSLELGDSALYFCASSKGQGSSGETQYFGPGTRLLVL.